One and the same sample provided the 10 T cell receptor beta chains below, sequenced in a study of CXCR4 blockade with PD-1 therapy in pancreatic cancer. Clones were sequenced by immunoSEQ multiplex PCR, and TCRdb holds only the in-frame ones, with some missing. This table has under 800 clones, under 55% appearing once. The specimen was tumor tissue. These receptors were taken from a human donor with pancreatic ductal adenocarcinoma.

This clone was counted only a few times. The chain is built from TRBV28 and TRBJ2-3; no reliable D call. This CDR3 contains 14 residues. V lost 9 bases and J 4 bases, leaving 17 bases between the germline ends. Germline V gives CDR1 MDHEN, CDR2 SYDVKM. CDR3 sequence: CASKVSSSPDTQYF. The CDR3, as DNA: TGTGCCAGTAAGGTCAGCTCGTCCCCAGATACGCAGTATTTT.

V and J are TRBV11-3 and TRBJ2-1, with TRBD2 identical over 10 bases. Germline CDR1 reads SGHNT; CDR2 reads YENEEA. After removal of 1 base from V and 5 bases from J, the junction contained 8 bases not matched to a gene. The CDR3 has 17 amino acids. The CDR3 reads CASSLGGSGRFNNEQFF. The CDR3 DNA reads as TGTGCCAGCAGCTTAGGAGGTAGCGGGAGGTTCAACAATGAGCAGTTCTTC. Full variable domain (missing parts from reference TRBV11-3 and TRBJ2-1): EAGVVQSPRYKIIEKKQPVAFWCNPISGHNTLYWYLQNLGQGPELLIRYENEEAVDDSQLPKDRFSAERLKGVDSTLKIQPAELGDSAVYLCASSLGGSGRFNNEQFFGPGTRLTVL.

This clone occurred a few times. The chain combines TRBV6-8 with TRBJ1-2; 7 bases map to TRBD1. The CDR3 is 13 amino acids. The J segment lost 10 bases and the V segment lost 7 bases, leaving 12 bases of the junction unmatched. Germline V gene sequence: CDR1 MNHGY, CDR2 SAAAGT. CDR3 DNA: TGTGCCAGCAATTATGGGGCAGGGGGTGACTACACCTTC. It codes for CASNYGAGGDYTF.

This clone was found once. The V and J genes are TRBV25-1 and TRBJ2-5; D possibly corresponds to TRBD2 (5 bases). Trimming removed 1 base from V and 3 bases from J, with 9 bases in between. In germline, CDR1 is MGHDK, CDR2 SYGVNS. The CDR3 extends over 14 amino acids. The CDR3 loop reads CASSESGSKETQYF. The CDR3 nucleotides are TGTGCCAGCAGTGAATCTGGGAGTAAAGAGACCCAGTACTTC.

The V gene is TRBV6-8, the J gene TRBJ2-7; 9 nucleotides align to TRBD2. V gave up 4 bases and J gave up 8 bases; unmatched junction bases: 9. This CDR3 has 14 amino acids. Germline CDR1 reads MNHGY; CDR2 reads SAAAGT. CDR3 DNA: TGTGCCAGCAGTTTATCTAGCGGGATTTACAAGCAGTACTTC. It translates to CASSLSSGIYKQYF.

This chain connects TRBV11-3 to TRBJ2-7; TRBD2 agrees at 10 bases. The J segment lost 4 bases and the V segment lost 3 bases, leaving 6 bases of the junction unmatched. CDR1 is SGHNT, CDR2 YENEEA, per germline. The CDR3 contains 15 residues. The chain's CDR3 is CASSFPAGGLYEQYF. CDR3 nucleotide sequence: TGTGCCAGCAGCTTCCCAGCGGGAGGGCTGTACGAGCAGTACTTC.

This clone was counted between two and nine times. The genes are TRBV6-8 and TRBJ1-1; D is unclear. CDR1 MNHGY and CDR2 SAAAGT come from the germline V gene. Trimming removed 4 bases at V and 4 bases at J, with 16 bases between. The CDR3 sequence is 15 residues long. The CDR3 spells CASSSQVVVGTEAFF. CDR3 in DNA: TGTGCCAGCAGTTCCCAAGTTGTTGTCGGCACTGAAGCTTTCTTT.

V is TRBV19 and J is TRBJ2-6, with D perhaps being TRBD1 or TRBD2 (5 bases each). CDR3 length: 15 amino acids. Germline V gene data show CDR1 as LNHDA and CDR2 as SQIVND (reference sequence). The V gene lost 3 bases and the J gene lost 2 bases, with 8 bases spanning the gap. The CDR3 nucleotides are TGTGCCAGTAGTATTGGGGGACCTGGGGCCAACGTCCTGACTTTC. Translating it yields CASSIGGPGANVLTF.

The chain joins TRBV28 to TRBJ1-1; the D is unclear. In germline, CDR1 is MDHEN, CDR2 SYDVKM. V was cut by 8 bases and J by 4 bases, with 14 bases left in between. The CDR3 is made up of 13 amino acids. The CDR3 loop reads CASGVVEGTEAFF. CDR3 coding DNA: TGTGCCAGCGGGGTCGTCGAGGGCACTGAAGCTTTCTTT. The whole variable domain, filled in from reference TRBV28 and TRBJ1-1, reads DVKVTQSSRYLVKRTGEKVFLECVQDMDHENMFWYRQDPGLGLRLIYFSYDVKMKEKGDIPEGYSVSREKKERFSLILESASTNQTSMYLCASGVVEGTEAFFGQGTRLTVV.

The genes are TRBV28 and TRBJ2-5, with TRBD2 matching 9 bases. Trimming cost V 2 bases and J 2 bases; bases outside gene matches: 3. Germline V gene lookup returns CDR1 MDHEN and CDR2 SYDVKM. The CDR3 consists of 15 residues. The DNA for the CDR3 is TGTGCCAGCAGTTTACTAGCGGGACGGCAAGAGACCCAGTACTTC. It codes for CASSLLAGRQETQYF.